This TCR beta chain was sequenced during a study of patients and donors after allogeneic stem cell transplantation. This clonotype has more than one count but fewer than ten. This CDR3 has 16 residues. Per the germline V gene, CDR1 is SGHRS and CDR2 is YFSETQ. After removal of 4 bases from V and 0 bases from J, the junction contained 7 bases not matched to a gene. TCRdb called the RT-PCR reads again in MiXCR, with one record for every CDR3 protein. The sample records about 76,000 distinct CDR3 sequences, about 26% being singletons. Sequencing input: blood, either unsorted or a sorted T cell fraction (not recorded which). The chain uses TRBV5-1 and TRBJ2-1; 7 bases map to TRBD1. The TCR comes from a human donor who was either an allogeneic HSCT recipient or a stem cell or donor lymphocyte infusion donor (not recorded which). It is not recorded whose cells these are; they may come from a transplant donor. The CDR3 nucleotides read TGCGCCAGCAGCCCCGGGACAGTCCTCTCCTACAATGAGCAGTTCTTC. It specifies CASSPGTVLSYNEQFF.